These T cell receptor beta chains were read from a single sample in a study of T cells in Graves' hyperthyroidism and ophthalmopathy. TCRdb reprocessed the multiplex PCR reads via MiXCR and lists one record per CDR3 protein. In the table there are 550,000 to 600,000 distinct CDR3 sequences, approximately 15% of which are singletons. The sequencing input was blood. These receptors were obtained from a woman aged 18-29 years with Graves' ophthalmopathy. The conserved cysteine and the conserved F or W are not part of the CDR3 here. The D gene is left open where the match is weak.

CDR3	D	V	J
ASNAGTSVTPLH	NA	TRBV7-9	TRBJ1-6
ASSPQAGDVYNEQF	TRBD2	TRBV19	TRBJ2-1
ASNPPSGRKSNEQF	TRBD2	TRBV7-9	TRBJ2-1
ASSAGLAGGAYNEQF	TRBD2	TRBV9	TRBJ2-1
SALPLAGVGYEQY	TRBD2	TRBV20-1	TRBJ2-7
ASSIRGAKNIQY	NA	TRBV19	TRBJ2-4
TCGSYPRAQY	TRBD2	TRBV20-1	TRBJ2-5
ASSRATDIQETQY	NA	TRBV7-2	TRBJ2-5
ASLDGTGLSNEQF	TRBD1	TRBV19	TRBJ2-1
ASQDREADTQY	TRBD1	TRBV6-1	TRBJ2-3
ASSLVGQGVVDHTEAF	TRBD1	TRBV28	TRBJ1-1
ASSPPGTGYDEQY	TRBD1	TRBV9	TRBJ2-7
AFIELNTEAF	NA	TRBV30	TRBJ1-1
ASSQDLTSETYNEQF	TRBD2	TRBV4-2	TRBJ2-1
ASSSVTGGHEQY	TRBD1	TRBV5-1	TRBJ2-7
ASTWGKANYGYT	NA	TRBV12-3/TRBV12-4	TRBJ1-2
ATSDRTQGMAETQY	NA	TRBV24-1	TRBJ2-5
AISEGGGKNTGELF	NA	TRBV10-3	TRBJ2-2
ASSSPQSSSYEQY	NA	TRBV7-9	TRBJ2-7
ASSDLGLAGGLETQY	TRBD2	TRBV2	TRBJ2-5
SGGQGDQPQH	TRBD1	TRBV20-1	TRBJ1-5
ATRNRDRRNTIY	TRBD1	TRBV15	TRBJ1-3
ASSSQASGTSGKLEQF	TRBD2	TRBV3-1	TRBJ2-1
ASSPTSGSGYEQF	TRBD2	TRBV7-2	TRBJ2-1
ASSLDLPGFGTYEQY	NA	TRBV7-9	TRBJ2-7
ACRYSSSYNEQF	NA	TRBV5-1	TRBJ2-1
ASSLINTGELF	NA	TRBV11-2	TRBJ2-2
ASSYLTGGNIHGYT	TRBD1	TRBV6-2/TRBV6-3	TRBJ1-2
ASSPSLRQGLSGLESNEQF	NA	TRBV11-3	TRBJ2-1
ATNTGEGSTDTQY	NA	TRBV18	TRBJ2-3
ASSYWTSGSIAYNEQF	TRBD2	TRBV6-2/TRBV6-3	TRBJ2-1
ASRQLVSGANVLT	NA	TRBV2	TRBJ2-6
SARGTSGRFYEQY	TRBD2	TRBV20-1	TRBJ2-7
ASSPDRGDNEQY	NA	TRBV5-1	TRBJ2-7
ASSQAGGSRGLGTEAF	NA	TRBV4-1	TRBJ1-1